This T cell receptor beta chain was documented in a study of T cell changes during pregnancy in multiple sclerosis. Profiling relied on immunoSEQ multiplex PCR, and the TCRdb table lists in-frame clones only, not all of them. The top ten clones hold about 3.5% of a sample with 70,000 to 80,000 clones, 80% to 90% of them seen once. Germline CDR1 ENHRY, CDR2 SYGVKD. This CDR3 has 15 residues. The V segment lost 5 bases and the J segment 7 bases; nucleotides outside the gene matches: 12. This clone was seen just once. This chain uses TRBV10-3 with TRBJ1-2, with 8 bases aligning to TRBD1. This specimen was peripheral blood, taken before pregnancy. The clonotype originates from a female donor with multiple sclerosis, enrolled in a pregnancy study. The CDR3 DNA sequence: TGTGCCATCAGTTCGAACCGGGATGGACAGGGTGGCTACACCTTC. Translating it yields CAISSNRDGQGGYTF.